The entry below gives a single T cell receptor (beta chain) sequence along with its context. Its antigen is undetermined. One entry per CDR3 protein results from TCRdb running MiXCR on the reads. The data contain 250,000 to 300,000 distinct CDR3 sequences, approximately 22% of them singletons. The sample belongs to a study of T cell repertoires in cytomegalovirus infection. Whole-study context: An indication of both CMV infection and matching HLA type came from public TCR beta signatures. The study, taken as a whole, reports: Accumulated public TCR beta family frequency recognized individuals carrying CMV together with the relevant HLA.

The V gene end was trimmed by 5 bases and the J gene end by 4 bases; junction bases not matched to a gene: 14. The CDR3 length is 18 residues. Germline loops: CDR1 SGHVS, CDR2 FNYEAQ. This TCR was sampled from a human donor in good health (CMV status not recorded). Some clones in this sample may be carry-over from other donors' samples. This chain connects TRBV7-6 to TRBJ2-2; 9 positions agree with TRBD2. Sequenced material: cultured PBMCs, taken from culture after CMV antigen stimulation. The chain's CDR3 is CASSMVISGREATGELFF. Written as DNA, the CDR3 is TGTGCCAGCAGCATGGTAATTAGCGGGAGAGAGGCCACCGGGGAGCTGTTTTTT.